The 11 T cell receptor beta chains below come from one sample, sequenced in a study of blood T cells in healthy people across ages. Using a J-beta primer mix together with a sample-barcoded 5' primer, a second PCR was run for 7 to 11 cycles. TCRdb reanalysed the 5' RACE reads using MiXCR and keeps one entry per CDR3 protein. The repertoire consists of hundreds of thousands of distinct CDR3 sequences, with over 45% occurring once and the leading ten covering roughly a third. Sequencing input: blood. The receptors come from a woman aged 60-70 years in good health.

The genes are TRBV4-2 and TRBJ1-2; D gene ambiguous. Trimming pared 4 bases from V and 4 bases from J, leaving 7 bases between. This CDR3 has 12 amino acids. Germline V gene sequence: CDR1 LGHNA, CDR2 YNFKEQ. CDR3 DNA sequence: TGTGCCAGCAGCCGGGAAAGCTATGGCTACACCTTC. Amino acid sequence: CASSRESYGYTF.

V usage is TRBV5-6 and J usage is TRBJ1-6, with D perhaps matching TRBD1 (6 bases). The germline V gene encodes CDR1 SGHDT and CDR2 YYEEEE. V was shortened by 2 bases and J by 7 bases, with 13 bases between the two germline ends. The CDR3 totals 15 residues. For the CDR3, the DNA is TGTGCCAGCAGCTTCCGACAGGCCGAGAATTCACCCCTCCACTTT. Protein sequence: CASSFRQAENSPLHF.

The V gene is TRBV29-1, the J gene TRBJ2-1, with a tentative D call TRBD1 (6 bases). V shed 6 bases and J shed 7 bases, with 10 bases lying between them. Germline V CDR1 and CDR2: SQVTM, ANQGSEA. This CDR3 is built from 11 residues. The CDR3 reads CSVGQKNEQFF. The CDR3 DNA is TGCAGCGTAGGACAGAAAAATGAGCAGTTCTTC.

This rearrangement joins TRBV7-2 to TRBJ2-1, with D maybe TRBD2 (6 bases). This CDR3 spans 16 amino acids. Germline V lookup: CDR1 SGHTA, CDR2 FQGNSA. V was trimmed by 3 bases and J by 7 bases, leaving 19 bases between them. The CDR3 region is CASSFTTGDGGNEQFF. CDR3 coding DNA: TGTGCCAGCAGCTTTACTACGGGGGACGGTGGGAATGAGCAGTTCTTC. Using reference TRBV7-2 and TRBJ2-1 for the parts outside the CDR3, the full variable domain is GAGVSQSPSNKVTEKGKDVELRCDPISGHTALYWYRQSLGQGLEFLIYFQGNSAPDKSGLPSDRFSAERTGGSVSTLTIQRTQQEDSAVYLCASSFTTGDGGNEQFFGPGTRLTVL.

The V gene is TRBV25-1, the J gene TRBJ1-1; 9 nucleotides agree with TRBD1. The V gene's germline CDR1 is MGHDK and CDR2 SYGVNS. CDR3 length: 16 residues. Losses at the gene ends were 1 base for V and 6 bases for J; bases not matched to a gene: 9. The CDR3 is CASSESAGTGHPEAFF. CDR3 coding DNA: TGTGCCAGCAGTGAATCCGCCGGGACAGGGCACCCTGAAGCTTTCTTT.

This clonotype showed up just once. The chain has TRBV9 and TRBJ2-3; 10 bases are a match to TRBD2. Germline CDR1 and CDR2: SGDLS and YYNGEE. This CDR3 is 15 amino acids long. Trimming cost V 3 bases and J 6 bases; bases outside gene matches: 7. CDR3 in DNA: TGTGCCAGCAGCGCGTCTAGCGGGGGAGTGGATACGCAGTATTTT. It encodes CASSASSGGVDTQYF.

The chain is built from TRBV29-1 and TRBJ1-1; a weak D match, TRBD1 (5 bases). CDR3 length: 11 amino acids. Trimming took 5 bases from V and 4 from J, leaving 8 bases between them. Per germline, CDR1 SQVTM and CDR2 ANQGSEA. CDR3: CSVSGGTEAFF. The CDR3 nucleotides are TGCAGCGTTTCGGGGGGCACTGAAGCTTTCTTT.

This clonotype was observed a few times. V and J are TRBV18 and TRBJ1-4; 7 bases match TRBD1. Germline CDR1 and CDR2: KGHSH and LQKENI. Trimming at V came to 0 bases and at J to 10 bases, leaving 5 bases not matched to a gene. This CDR3 is built from 14 residues. CDR3 in amino acids: CASSPPDRKGKLFF. The CDR3 nucleotides read TGTGCCAGCTCACCACCGGACAGGAAAGGAAAACTGTTTTTT.

This clonotype was observed a few times. The gene calls are TRBV20-1 and TRBJ2-7; tentatively, D is TRBD2 (5 bases). Germline CDR1 and CDR2: DFQATT and SNEGSKA (reference sequence). V lost 0 bases, J lost 2 bases, and 11 bases lay in between. CDR3 size: 14 residues. As DNA, the CDR3 is TGCAGTGCTAGAGAGTACCTAGCTCCCTACGAGCAGTACTTC. It translates to CSAREYLAPYEQYF.

The genes are TRBV10-3 and TRBJ1-2; 7 nucleotides match TRBD1. CDR3 length: 12 residues. In germline, CDR1 is ENHRY, CDR2 SYGVKD. The CDR3 DNA reads as TGTGCTGGGGGGGACAGCGCCTATGGCTACACCTTC. Protein: CAGGDSAYGYTF.

The gene calls are TRBV9 and TRBJ2-5, with TRBD1 as a possible D gene (6 bases). The CDR3 loop spans 17 amino acids. Trimming removed 2 bases at V and 11 bases at J, with 28 bases between. CDR1 is SGDLS and CDR2 is YYNGEE in the germline V gene. DNA for the CDR3: TGTGCCAGCAGCGTGCAGGGGCGAGGTCCCTACTACAATGAGCAGTACTTC. It translates to CASSVQGRGPYYNEQYF. The full variable domain, in which reference TRBV9 and TRBJ2-5 provide the parts outside the CDR3, is DSGVTQTPKHLITATGQRVTLRCSPRSGDLSVYWYQQSLDQGLQFLIQYYNGEERAKGNILERFSAQQFPDLHSELNLSSLELGDSALYFCASSVQGRGPYYNEQYFGPGTRLLVL.